Listed below are T cell receptor beta chains from one sample, sequenced in a study of blood T cell repertoires in COVID-19. Sequencing used immunoSEQ multiplex PCR; TCRdb keeps in-frame clones, though not all of them. Of 250,000 or so clones listed, roughly 83% are singletons. The specimen was PBMCs or T cells enriched from blood (not recorded which). These receptors all come from a woman aged 50 to 60 who had recovered from COVID-19. Both conserved end residues are part of each CDR3. Fields, in order: V gene, CDR3 length, J gene, clone size, D gene, CDR3 DNA, CDR3 protein. D genes are given only for firm matches. Part of the rows lack a size; the others show once, few, many or a class for expanded clones.

TRBV28	15	TRBJ2-3	NA	NA	TGTGCCAGCAGCCTCAGGTCGTCAGGCGCAGATACGCAGTATTTT	CASSLRSSGADTQYF
TRBV19	14	TRBJ2-7	NA	NA	TGTGCCAGTAGTCCCGGCGGGGTTTCCTACGAGCAGTACTTC	CASSPGGVSYEQYF
TRBV6-2/TRBV6-3	12	TRBJ1-2	NA	NA	TGTGCCAGCAGTCCCGGGGTCCGGCCTTCCACCTTC	CASSPGVRPSTF
TRBV28	13	TRBJ2-7	NA	TRBD1	TGTGCCAGCAGTCCGACAGGGGAACGGAGGCAGTACTTC	CASSPTGERRQYF
TRBV19	15	TRBJ1-1	NA	TRBD1	TGTGCCAGTAGTGATTATACAGGGGGGGTTACTGAAGCTTTCTTT	CASSDYTGGVTEAFF
TRBV2	15	TRBJ2-6	NA	NA	TGTGCCAGCAGACTAGCTACGGCTGGGGCCAACGTCCTGACTTTC	CASRLATAGANVLTF
TRBV7-2	15	TRBJ2-3	NA	NA	TGTGCCAGCAGCTTAGCGCAGTGGCGGACAGATACGCAGTATTTT	CASSLAQWRTDTQYF
TRBV4-3	17	TRBJ2-1	NA	TRBD2	TGCGCCAGCAGCCAAGATCTTATGGGGACTAGCTACAATGAGCAGTTCTTC	CASSQDLMGTSYNEQFF
TRBV18	15	TRBJ1-4	NA	TRBD1	TGTGCCAGCTCACCGCTCGGACAGGGAGGTGAAAAACTGTTTTTT	CASSPLGQGGEKLFF
TRBV29-1	14	TRBJ1-2	NA	NA	TGCAGCGTTGAAGATCGCTGGCAGGGTAGGGGCTACACCTTC	CSVEDRWQGRGYTF
TRBV5-6	16	TRBJ2-3	NA	NA	TGTGCCAGCAGCTTGCCCCGGGGGATAAACACAGATACGCAGTATTTT	CASSLPRGINTDTQYF
TRBV4-3	16	TRBJ1-4	few	NA	TGCGCCAGCAGCCAACTCCTTGACAGTCCTAATGAAAAACTGTTTTTT	CASSQLLDSPNEKLFF
TRBV7-9	17	TRBJ2-1	few	TRBD2	TGTGCCAGCAGCCCACCTGGACTAGCCAGCTCCTACAATGAGCAGTTCTTC	CASSPPGLASSYNEQFF
TRBV10-3	13	TRBJ1-1	once	TRBD1	TGTGCCACCGCAGGGGGCCAGAACACTGAAGCTTTCTTT	CATAGGQNTEAFF
TRBV7-6	17	TRBJ2-5	few	NA	TGTGCCAGCAGCTCTAACAGGGGAGGAGGGGTGGAAAAGACCCAGTACTTC	CASSSNRGGGVEKTQYF
TRBV25-1	13	TRBJ1-3	NA	NA	TGTGCCAGCAGTCTCGGGACAATCTACCCCATATATTTT	CASSLGTIYPIYF
TRBV6-2/TRBV6-3	13	TRBJ1-5	NA	NA	TGTGCCAGCAGTTACACGGAGAATCAGCCCCAGCATTTT	CASSYTENQPQHF
TRBV9	13	TRBJ1-2	NA	NA	TGTGCCAGCAGCGTAGCGGGGGGCAATGGCTACACCTTC	CASSVAGGNGYTF
TRBV4-3	14	TRBJ1-4	NA	NA	TGCGCCAGCAGCCAAGCAGGGACTAATGAAAAACTGTTTTTT	CASSQAGTNEKLFF
TRBV30	14	TRBJ2-3	NA	TRBD1	TGTGCACGATCTACCGGGACAGGGTCAGATACGCAGTATTTT	CARSTGTGSDTQYF
TRBV7-3	13	TRBJ1-2	NA	NA	TGTGCCAGCAGCCTTGGCGGGGGTTTTGGCTACACCTTC	CASSLGGGFGYTF
TRBV27	13	TRBJ1-3	once	NA	TGTGCCAGTAGGGGCCCCGGACGAAACACCATATATTTT	CASRGPGRNTIYF
TRBV21-1	15	TRBJ2-5	NA	NA	TGTGCCAGCAGCAAAGCAGCGGGCCCGCAAGAGACCCAGTACTTC	CASSKAAGPQETQYF
TRBV5-1	14	TRBJ2-1	once	NA	TGCGCCAGCACCATACAGGCCTCCTACAATGAGCAGTTCTTC	CASTIQASYNEQFF
TRBV27	16	TRBJ2-1	NA	NA	TGTGCCAGCAGTCTCGAAGGTCAGGGTCCAAATGGAGAGCAGTTCTTC	CASSLEGQGPNGEQFF
TRBV12-3/TRBV12-4	12	TRBJ1-4	NA	NA	TGTGCCAGCAGTTTACAGGTGGAAAAACTGTTTTTT	CASSLQVEKLFF
TRBV7-8	15	TRBJ2-2	NA	TRBD2	TGTGCCAGCAGCTTGACAGCGGGGAACCCCGGGGAGCTGTTTTTT	CASSLTAGNPGELFF
TRBV25-1	16	TRBJ2-7	once	TRBD2	TGTGCCAGCAGTGTTACTAGCGGGAGTCTTAGCTACGAGCAGTACTTC	CASSVTSGSLSYEQYF